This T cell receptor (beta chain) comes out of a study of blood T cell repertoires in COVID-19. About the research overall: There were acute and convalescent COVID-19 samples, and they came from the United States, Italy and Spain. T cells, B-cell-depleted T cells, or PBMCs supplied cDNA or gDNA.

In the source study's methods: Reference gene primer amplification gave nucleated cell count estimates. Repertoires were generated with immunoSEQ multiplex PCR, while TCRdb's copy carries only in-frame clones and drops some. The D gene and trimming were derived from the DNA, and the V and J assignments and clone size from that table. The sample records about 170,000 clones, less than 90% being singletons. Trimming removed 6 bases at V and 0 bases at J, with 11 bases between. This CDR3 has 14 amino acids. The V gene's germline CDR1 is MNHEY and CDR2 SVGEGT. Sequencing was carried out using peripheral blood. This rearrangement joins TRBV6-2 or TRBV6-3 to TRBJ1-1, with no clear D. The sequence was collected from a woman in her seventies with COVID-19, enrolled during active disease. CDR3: CASSIRRLNTEAFF. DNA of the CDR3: TGTGCCAGCAGCATAAGGCGGTTGAACACTGAAGCTTTCTTT.